Below, 29 T cell receptor beta chains from the same sample are listed, as sequenced in a study of regulatory T cells in long-lasting Graves disease. To make TCR beta libraries, researchers used iRepertoire HTBI primers and Arm-PCR of CDR3 regions. TCRdb reprocessed the multiplex PCR reads with MiXCR, giving one entry per CDR3 protein. Altogether 350,000 to 400,000 distinct CDR3 sequences are present, 15% to 20% being singletons, with the ten largest covering around 21%. Time point meaning: newly diagnosed GD, antithyroid drugs for less than 3 months. Scientists built the TCR library using RNA that was extracted from PBMCs. These records were also assigned to another study, of T cells in Graves' hyperthyroidism and ophthalmopathy.

The sample here was peripheral blood mononuclear cells (PBMCs), taken at new diagnosis, from a patient treated with antithyroid drugs. These receptors came from a woman aged 18-35 years with Graves disease.

This clonotype was recorded at least ten times. This sequence joins TRBV12-3 or TRBV12-4 and TRBJ2-3; unclear D gene. This CDR3 is built from 14 residues. V shed 6 bases and J shed 0 bases, with 10 bases lying between them. This CDR3 is CASSVAASTDTQYF. In DNA form, the CDR3 reads TGTGCCAGCAGCGTCGCGGCTAGCACAGATACGCAGTATTTT.

The table lists this clonotype with many counts. The chain employs TRBV11-2 and TRBJ2-1; 9 nucleotides line up with TRBD2. The trim removed 1 base at V and 10 bases at J, leaving 5 bases unmatched. The CDR3 loop spans 14 amino acids. Germline CDR1 SGHAT, CDR2 FQNNGV. The CDR3 region is CASSLAAGGTEQFF. CDR3 nucleotide sequence: TGTGCCAGCAGCTTAGCAGCGGGAGGCACAGAGCAGTTCTTC.

This clonotype was counted between two and nine times. The final CDR3 position lacks the conserved phenylalanine or tryptophan, pointing to a likely read error. It is unclear where the CDR3 begins or ends on the DNA, so no DNA is shown, and the CDR3 is as TCRdb lists it. This chain connects TRBV2 to TRBJ1-6; the table's D call, TRBD1, has no DNA check behind it. Germline V gene sequence: CDR1 SNHLY, CDR2 FYNNEI. The CDR3 length is 12 residues, termini included. The CDR3 protein is CASSEAQGPPRY.

The table lists this clonotype with a few counts. The chain has TRBV6-1 and TRBJ1-2; weak D call: TRBD1 (5 bases). Per the germline V gene, CDR1 is MNHNS and CDR2 is SASEGT. The CDR3 extends over 15 amino acids. V was shortened by 7 bases and J by 2 bases, with 17 bases between the two germline ends. The CDR3 here is CASTGERGGNYGYTF. CDR3 DNA sequence: TGTGCCAGCACGGGGGAAAGGGGCGGGAACTATGGCTACACCTTC.

The chain combines TRBV6-1 with TRBJ1-4, with D uncertain. The CDR3 length is 14 residues. Germline CDR1 is MNHNS and CDR2 is SASEGT. V was trimmed by 5 bases and J by 7 bases, leaving 14 bases between them. Written as DNA, the CDR3 is TGTGCCAGCAGTCCGACCCCGTGGGGTGAAAAACTGTTTTTT. This encodes CASSPTPWGEKLFF.

This clonotype was seen ten or more times. DNA of the CDR3: TGTGCCAGCAGCCCAGGGATTCGGCAGACCGTATTTGGCACAGATACGCAGTATTTT. It encodes CASSPGIRQTVFGTDTQYF. The chain links TRBV11-2 to TRBJ2-3; possibly TRBD1 for D (5 bases). This CDR3 has 19 amino acids. Germline loops: CDR1 SGHAT, CDR2 FQNNGV. Trimming cost V 5 bases and J 1 base, with 25 bases left between them. The whole variable domain, filled in from reference TRBV11-2 and TRBJ2-3, reads EAGVAQSPRYKIIEKRQSVAFWCNPISGHATLYWYQQILGQGPKLLIQFQNNGVVDDSQLPKDRFSAERLKGVDSTLKIQPAKLEDSAVYLCASSPGIRQTVFGTDTQYFGPGTRLTVL.

The sample holds many counts of this clonotype. This sequence joins TRBV7-2 and TRBJ2-4, with D maybe TRBD2 (5 bases). Germline V gene data show CDR1 as SGHTA and CDR2 as FQGNSA. This CDR3 has 12 residues. V lost 5 bases, J lost 6 bases, and 8 bases lay in between. The chain's CDR3 is CASSQDSNIQYF. CDR3 nucleotide sequence: TGTGCCAGCAGCCAGGACTCAAACATTCAGTACTTC.

This clonotype was picked up many times. The gene calls are TRBV6-1 and TRBJ2-7; TRBD1 aligns across 7 bases. With 10 bases clipped from V and 1 base from J, the junction kept 13 bases outside the gene matches. This CDR3 spans 15 amino acids. Germline V gives CDR1 MNHNS, CDR2 SASEGT. CDR3: CATRPEYRGSYEQYF. CDR3 nucleotides: TGTGCCACCCGGCCTGAGTACAGGGGTTCCTACGAGCAGTACTTC.

This clonotype was counted many times. This chain joins TRBV27 and TRBJ2-7; D remains unclear. Germline CDR1 and CDR2: MNHEY and SMNVEV (reference sequence). This CDR3 is 14 amino acids long. The germline V and J ends were trimmed by 5 bases and 0 bases, with 11 bases remaining between them. Here the CDR3 DNA reads TGTGCCAGCAGTCACGACGGATTCTCCTACGAGCAGTACTTC. Translating gives CASSHDGFSYEQYF.

As for this clonotype: Lacking the conserved final phenylalanine or tryptophan, this CDR3 likely reflects a read error. The J gene is TRBJ1-2, the V gene TRBV7-9; possibly TRBD1 for D (6 bases). V was trimmed by 3 bases and J by 3 bases, leaving 17 bases between them. The CDR3 length is 16 residues. Germline CDR1 and CDR2: SEHNR and FQNEAQ (reference sequence). CDR3 loop: CASSFGGLGPDYGYTL. CDR3 coding DNA: TGTGCCAGCAGCTTCGGGGGGCTAGGGCCCGACTATGGCTACACCCTC.

This clonotype was counted ten times or more. The rearrangement links TRBV7-9 to TRBJ2-7; no clear D gene. Germline loops: CDR1 SEHNR, CDR2 FQNEAQ (reference sequence). This CDR3 is 12 amino acids long. Trimming pared 1 base from V and 4 bases from J, leaving 5 bases between. Here the CDR3 reads CASSLESYEQYF. The CDR3, as DNA: TGTGCCAGCAGCTTAGAGAGTTACGAGCAGTACTTC.

Ten or more counts support this clonotype. This chain connects TRBV2 to TRBJ2-5, with D perhaps TRBD1 (5 bases). The germline V and J ends were trimmed by 4 bases and 2 bases, with 17 bases remaining between them. The CDR3 covers 16 residues. Germline CDR1 and CDR2: SNHLY and FYNNEI. The CDR3 DNA is TGTGCCAGCAGTGGGGGCTTTTCAGGCTTACAAGAGACCCAGTACTTC. Protein: CASSGGFSGLQETQYF.

This clonotype has more than one count but fewer than ten. The J gene is TRBJ2-2, the V gene TRBV9; unclear D gene. There are 19 residues in the CDR3. Germline V lookup: CDR1 SGDLS, CDR2 YYNGEE. Deletions cut 2 bases from V and 9 bases from J, with 29 bases between. The CDR3 bases are TGTGCCAGCAGCGTGGCCCCCGTGTCTAGTAGATTAGGTGCCCGGGAGCTGTTTTTT. Its protein is CASSVAPVSSRLGARELFF.

This clonotype has just one count. The V call is TRBV9, the J call TRBJ2-1; 7 bases line up with TRBD1. The CDR3 spans 13 residues. Per germline, CDR1 SGDLS and CDR2 YYNGEE. The V and J ends lost 3 bases and 5 bases, in that order; junction bases with no gene match: 2. This CDR3 reads CASSAGTDNEQFF. CDR3 nucleotide sequence: TGTGCCAGCAGCGCCGGGACAGACAATGAGCAGTTCTTC.

This clonotype was seen repeatedly, ten times or more. V and J are TRBV12-3 or TRBV12-4 and TRBJ2-1, with 10 nucleotides matching TRBD2. V trimming: 1 base; J trimming: 2 bases; junction bases outside the gene matches: 2. The CDR3 consists of 16 residues. The CDR3 sequence is CASSLVLAGAYNEQFF. As DNA, the CDR3 is TGTGCCAGCAGTTTAGTGCTAGCGGGGGCCTACAATGAGCAGTTCTTC.

This clonotype was seen many times. This chain connects TRBV29-1 to TRBJ2-7; D unresolved. From germline, CDR1 is SQVTM and CDR2 ANQGSEA. V gave up 2 bases and J gave up 3 bases, with 29 bases separating them. This CDR3 has 19 residues. The CDR3 protein is CSVEFVSRSRHDPIYEQYF. The CDR3 nucleotides are TGCAGCGTTGAATTCGTGTCCCGCAGTCGTCACGACCCCATCTACGAGCAGTACTTC.

There are a few counts of this clonotype. The chain links TRBV5-1 to TRBJ1-1; possible D gene TRBD1, 6 bases. This CDR3 comprises 14 residues. The germline gives CDR1 SGHRS, CDR2 YFSETQ. V lost 1 base and J lost 4, with 11 bases in between. The CDR3 nucleotides read TGCGCCAGCAGCTTGAAAGGGGGTGGCACTGAAGCTTTCTTT. It is translated as CASSLKGGGTEAFF.

This clonotype has just a few counts. V gene TRBV6-2 or TRBV6-3 combines with J gene TRBJ2-7; no clear D. CDR3 length: 17 amino acids. The germline V and J ends were trimmed by 6 bases and 0 bases, with 21 bases remaining between them. CDR1 is MNHEY, CDR2 SVGEGT, per germline. The CDR3 DNA reads as TGTGCCAGCAGCCCCCCCCCTGGATCAGCTCCCTCCTACGAGCAGTACTTC. Protein: CASSPPPGSAPSYEQYF.

V and J are TRBV16 and TRBJ1-2; D is ambiguous. With 0 bases removed from V and 6 bases from J, the gap between germline ends came to 5 bases. This CDR3 is built from 12 residues. Germline lookup yields CDR1 KGHSY and CDR2 FQNENV. The CDR3 region is CASSQSGNGYTF. The CDR3 region has the DNA TGTGCCAGCAGCCAATCGGGTAATGGCTACACCTTC.

Of note for this clonotype: A single base separates this from a much larger clone, so it may be a read error. This chain joins TRBV20-1 and TRBJ2-5, with 12 bases lining up with TRBD2. Germline V gives CDR1 DFQATT, CDR2 SNEGSKA (reference sequence). The CDR3 has 16 residues. V lost 0 bases, J lost 2 bases, and 4 bases stayed unmatched. CDR3 amino acids: CSARDLTSGGQETQYF. CDR3 nucleotides: TGCAGTGCTAGAGATCTGACTAGCGGGGGACAAGAGACCCAGTACTTC.

The chain recombines TRBV6-5 with TRBJ2-2, with D tentatively TRBD1 (5 bases). Germline CDR1 and CDR2: MNHEY and SVGAGI. The CDR3 has 16 amino acids. Trimming removed 0 bases at V and 5 bases at J, with 13 bases between. CDR3 residues: CASSYSDLGRTGELFF. The CDR3 region has the DNA TGTGCCAGCAGTTACTCTGACCTGGGGCGGACCGGGGAGCTGTTTTTT.

V gene TRBV19 combines with J gene TRBJ2-7; D possibly corresponds to TRBD1 (5 bases). CDR3 length: 13 residues. From germline, CDR1 is LNHDA and CDR2 SQIVND (reference sequence). V lost 4 bases to trimming and J lost 9 bases, with 16 bases between them. CDR3 residues: CASSNRHLRGQYF. The CDR3, as DNA: TGTGCCAGTAGTAACAGGCATCTACGAGGGCAGTACTTC.

The rearrangement uses TRBV14 and TRBJ2-3; 10 bases are shared with TRBD2. Germline V gene lookup returns CDR1 SGHDN and CDR2 FVKESK. After removal of 3 bases from V and 5 bases from J, the junction contained 8 bases not matched to a gene. The CDR3 extends over 16 amino acids. The chain's CDR3 is CASSQRTSGAGDTQYF. The CDR3 DNA follows: TGTGCCAGCAGCCAGAGGACTAGCGGAGCCGGAGATACGCAGTATTTT.

In its sample, this clonotype was seen many times. The rearrangement uses TRBV7-3 and TRBJ2-1, with 12 bases identical to TRBD1. CDR1 and CDR2 from the germline V gene are SGHTA and FQGTGA. This CDR3 is built from 14 residues. J was trimmed by 8 bases and V by 5 bases; bases with no gene match: 4. The CDR3 loop is CASSKGQGAYEQFF. Written as DNA, the CDR3 is TGTGCCAGCAGCAAGGGACAGGGGGCCTATGAGCAGTTCTTC.

This clonotype has only one observation. It may be a read error: a sequence one base away is much more abundant. The rearrangement uses TRBV7-3 and TRBJ2-3; a weak D match, TRBD1 (6 bases). This CDR3 spans 15 amino acids. The V gene's germline CDR1 is SGHTA and CDR2 FQGTGA. As DNA, the CDR3 is TGTGCCAGCAGCCTCCAGGGGCCTCCCACAGATATGCAGTATTTT. Translated, it gives CASSLQGPPTDMQYF.

The rearrangement uses TRBV2 and TRBJ2-5; 9 nucleotides match TRBD1. The CDR3 has 15 amino acids. The germline V gene has CDR1 SNHLY and CDR2 FYNNEI. Losses at the gene ends were 2 bases for V and 3 bases for J; bases not matched to a gene: 4. CDR3 region: CASSELGTGKETQYF. The CDR3 bases are TGTGCCAGCAGTGAATTGGGGACAGGGAAAGAGACCCAGTACTTC. Full variable domain (missing parts from reference TRBV2 and TRBJ2-5): EPEVTQTPSHQVTQMGQEVILRCVPISNHLYFYWYRQILGQKVEFLVSFYNNEISEKSEIFDDQFSVERPDGSNFTLKIRSTKLEDSAMYFCASSELGTGKETQYFGPGTRLLVL.

This clonotype was seen many times. The chain employs TRBV7-2 and TRBJ1-1, with TRBD1 as a possible D gene (6 bases). The CDR3 is 15 amino acids. Trimming took 3 bases from V and 0 from J, leaving 11 bases between them. Germline-derived CDR1 and CDR2 are SGHTA and FQGNSA. CDR3 amino acids: CASSFFKGVNTEAFF. The CDR3 region has the DNA TGTGCCAGCAGCTTCTTTAAGGGGGTGAACACTGAAGCTTTCTTT.

The chain joins TRBV7-2 to TRBJ1-1; D gene uncertain. CDR3 length equals 15 residues. The V end was cut by 4 bases, the J end by 1 base, with 13 bases between. Per germline, CDR1 SGHTA and CDR2 FQGNSA. The CDR3, as DNA: TGTGCCAGCAGCTCCCGTTTTCTTACGAACACTGAAGCTTTCTTT. It codes for CASSSRFLTNTEAFF.

This chain joins TRBV28 and TRBJ2-4, with 7 positions matching TRBD1. Germline V gives CDR1 MDHEN, CDR2 SYDVKM. CDR3 length: 15 amino acids. The trim removed 3 bases at V and 6 bases at J, leaving 8 bases unmatched. The CDR3, as DNA: TGTGCCAGCAGTTTCATGAGGGGGCAGGGAAACATTCAGTACTTC. Its translation: CASSFMRGQGNIQYF.